The 21 T cell receptor beta chains presented below share a single source sample, sequenced in a study of blood T cell repertoires in COVID-19. TCRdb keeps only in-frame clones here, not all; method: immunoSEQ multiplex PCR. The sample records over 250,000 clones, approximately 87% being singletons. Sequencing input: peripheral blood. The source is a woman aged 45 to 65 with acute or convalescent COVID-19.

This chain connects TRBV2 to TRBJ2-7; 9 bases match TRBD1. Germline trimming cut 1 base from V and 4 bases from J; bases unmatched to any gene: 5. This CDR3 spans 15 amino acids. Germline V gives CDR1 SNHLY, CDR2 FYNNEI. The CDR3, as DNA: TGTGCCAGCAGTGAAGGGCGGGACAGGGTTTACGAGCAGTACTTC. Residues: CASSEGRDRVYEQYF.

The rearrangement links TRBV28 to TRBJ2-1, with D maybe TRBD1 (7 bases). Germline values: CDR1 MDHEN, CDR2 SYDVKM. This CDR3 contains 14 residues. The ends were cut back, 4 bases at V and 8 bases at J, with 15 bases in the middle. CDR3: CASSSRQGGDEQFF. CDR3 DNA sequence: TGTGCCAGCAGTTCTCGACAGGGAGGCGATGAGCAGTTCTTC.

This clone has only one observation. The V call is TRBV6-5, the J call TRBJ2-7; D is possibly TRBD2 (5 bases). This CDR3 has 13 amino acids. Trimming left V 5 bases short and J 2 bases short, with 10 bases between. Germline V gene data show CDR1 as MNHEY and CDR2 as SVGAGI. The CDR3 coding sequence is TGTGCCAGCAGTCGGACTCCTACCTACGAGCAGTACTTC. Amino acids: CASSRTPTYEQYF.

The V and J genes are TRBV28 and TRBJ2-5; D unresolved. Germline values: CDR1 MDHEN, CDR2 SYDVKM. V was trimmed by 2 bases and J by 3 bases, leaving 10 bases between them. The CDR3 spans 14 residues. Written as DNA, the CDR3 is TGTGCCAGCAGTTTAGACCCCGGAGAAGAGACCCAGTACTTC. It encodes CASSLDPGEETQYF.

The chain couples TRBV28 to TRBJ2-1; D gene unclear. Trimming shortened V by 3 bases and J by 7 bases, and 10 bases separated the two germline ends. Looked up from germline, CDR1 is MDHEN and CDR2 is SYDVKM. The CDR3 length is 13 residues. In DNA, the CDR3 is TGTGCCAGCAGTTTTCCGACTCTGAATGAGCAGTTCTTC. Translating it yields CASSFPTLNEQFF.

The V gene is TRBV7-6, the J gene TRBJ2-7; 9 nucleotides line up with TRBD2. V was clipped by 5 bases and J by 0 bases; unmatched bases: 5. This CDR3 contains 15 residues. Per the germline V gene, CDR1 is SGHVS and CDR2 is FNYEAQ. This CDR3 reads CASSPLSGSSYEQYF. The CDR3 DNA follows: TGTGCCAGCAGCCCACTTAGCGGGAGCTCCTACGAGCAGTACTTC.

The V gene is TRBV5-5, the J gene TRBJ2-7; D not certain. Between the trimmed V and J ends, which lost 2 bases and 2 bases, there was a span of 8 bases. Germline lookup yields CDR1 SGHKS and CDR2 YYEKEE (reference sequence). This CDR3 is 13 amino acids long. CDR3 in amino acids: CASSLRRAYEQYF. CDR3 in DNA: TGTGCCAGCAGCTTAAGACGGGCCTACGAGCAGTACTTC.

J is TRBJ1-1 and V is TRBV5-1; TRBD1 matches at 9 bases. The CDR3 runs to 14 residues. V lost 6 bases and J lost 5; bases outside the gene matches: 8. CDR1 is SGHRS and CDR2 is YFSETQ in the germline V gene. CDR3 loop: CASTMGQGRTEAFF. In nucleotides, the CDR3 is TGCGCCAGCACCATGGGACAGGGACGAACTGAAGCTTTCTTT.

In regard to this clone: Additional DNA sequences in this sample encode the identical CDR3. This chain joins TRBV9 and TRBJ2-1, with D possibly being TRBD1 (6 bases). The V gene's germline CDR1 is SGDLS and CDR2 YYNGEE. The length of the CDR3 is 15 residues. V gave up 0 bases and J gave up 1 base, with 8 bases separating them. The CDR3 DNA reads as TGTGCCAGCAGCGTAGAGGGGGATTCCTACAATGAGCAGTTCTTC. Its protein is CASSVEGDSYNEQFF.

The chain recombines TRBV7-2 with TRBJ2-7; 7 bases agree with TRBD1. The CDR3 has 15 amino acids. Trimming took 5 bases from V and 2 from J; bases not matched to a gene: 9. Germline assignment: CDR1 SGHTA and CDR2 FQGNSA. Here the CDR3 reads CASSMAGTEAYEQYF. The CDR3 region has the DNA TGTGCCAGCAGCATGGCCGGGACAGAGGCCTACGAGCAGTACTTC.

The CDR3: CASSDSMGGHRTDTQYF. The CDR3 nucleotides are TGTGCCAGCAGTGACTCGATGGGGGGTCACCGGACAGATACGCAGTATTTT. The rearrangement links TRBV6-4 to TRBJ2-3; tentatively, D is TRBD2 (6 bases). Trimming shortened V by 0 bases and J by 3 bases, and 16 bases separated the two germline ends. This CDR3 is built from 17 residues. Germline-derived CDR1 and CDR2 are MRHNA and SNTAGT.

V is TRBV7-6 and J is TRBJ2-7, with 8 bases matching TRBD1. V lost 5 bases, J lost 0 bases, and 6 bases stayed unmatched. Per the germline V gene, CDR1 is SGHVS and CDR2 is FNYEAQ. The CDR3 covers 15 residues. The CDR3 here is CASSPGTGPSYEQYF. The CDR3 DNA reads as TGTGCCAGCAGCCCCGGGACAGGCCCCTCCTACGAGCAGTACTTC.

The rearrangement links TRBV6-1 to TRBJ1-5, with D possibly TRBD1 on 6 matching bases. This CDR3 region has 17 residues. Trimming cost V 4 bases and J 0 bases, with 16 bases left between them. Germline CDR1 reads MNHNS; CDR2 reads SASEGT. As DNA, the CDR3 is TGTGCCAGCAGTGCAGGGGATAGTAGTTATAGCAATCAGCCCCAGCATTTT. It yields the protein CASSAGDSSYSNQPQHF.

This clone was picked up a small number of times. The chain links TRBV28 to TRBJ2-7; the D gene is possibly TRBD1 (6 bases). The V gene's germline CDR1 is MDHEN and CDR2 SYDVKM. The V end was cut by 7 bases, the J end by 6 bases, with 16 bases between. The CDR3 has 13 residues. The CDR3 reads CASTLGASREQYF. Written as DNA, the CDR3 is TGTGCCAGCACTCTGGGGGCGTCGCGCGAGCAGTACTTC.

The chain carries TRBV9 and TRBJ2-2; possible D gene TRBD1, 6 bases. Germline CDR1 SGDLS, CDR2 YYNGEE. V was cut by 0 bases and J by 5 bases, with 17 bases left in between. CDR3 length equals 17 residues. CDR3 bases: TGTGCCAGCAGCGTAGCTCTGCCAGGGGCCGGGACCGGGGAGCTGTTTTTT. This translates into CASSVALPGAGTGELFF.

With regard to this clone: Other nucleotide sequences in the sample specify the same CDR3. The rearrangement links TRBV18 to TRBJ1-5; D unresolved. V shed 6 bases and J shed 2 bases, with 11 bases lying between them. CDR1 is KGHSH and CDR2 is LQKENI in the germline V gene. The CDR3 sequence is 14 residues long. CDR3 coding DNA: TGTGCCAGCTCCCCCTCCCGGGGCAATCAGCCCCAGCATTTT. It specifies CASSPSRGNQPQHF.

V usage is TRBV15 and J usage is TRBJ2-1; no definite D call. Germline CDR1 is LNHNV and CDR2 is YYDKDF (reference sequence). The V gene lost 0 bases and the J gene lost 2 bases, with 5 bases spanning the gap. The CDR3 length is 14 residues. CDR3 region: CATSRELTYNEQFF. CDR3 in DNA: TGTGCCACCAGCAGAGAACTAACCTACAATGAGCAGTTCTTC. The whole variable domain, remainder taken from reference TRBV15 and TRBJ2-1, is DAMVIQNPRYQVTQFGKPVTLSCSQTLNHNVMYWYQQKSSQAPKLLFHYYDKDFNNEADTPDNFQSRRPNTSFCFLDIRSPGLGDTAMYLCATSRELTYNEQFFGPGTRLTVL.

This chain connects TRBV11-3 to TRBJ2-2; no definite D call. The CDR3 runs to 14 residues. CDR1 and CDR2 (germline): SGHNT, YENEEA. Trimming stripped 5 bases from V and 3 bases from J, with 10 bases between. The CDR3 nucleotides are TGTGCCAGCAGCCTCGACTCATACACCGGGGAGCTGTTTTTT. As protein: CASSLDSYTGELFF. Complete variable domain (other parts from reference TRBV11-3 and TRBJ2-2): EAGVVQSPRYKIIEKKQPVAFWCNPISGHNTLYWYLQNLGQGPELLIRYENEEAVDDSQLPKDRFSAERLKGVDSTLKIQPAELGDSAVYLCASSLDSYTGELFFGEGSRLTVL.

The chain carries TRBV7-2 and TRBJ2-5; D gene ambiguous. The germline V gene has CDR1 SGHTA and CDR2 FQGNSA. This CDR3 is built from 14 residues. V was pared by 2 bases and J by 0 bases, with 7 bases between. This CDR3 is CASSLNRDQETQYF. The CDR3, as DNA: TGTGCCAGCAGCTTAAACAGAGACCAAGAGACCCAGTACTTC.

This sequence joins TRBV28 and TRBJ2-7, with 10 bases lining up with TRBD1. Trimming took 2 bases from V and 7 from J; bases not matched to a gene: 5. Germline lookup yields CDR1 MDHEN and CDR2 SYDVKM. The CDR3 sequence is 14 residues long. The CDR3 protein is CASSLPDRGLEQYF. The CDR3 DNA sequence: TGTGCCAGCAGTTTACCGGACAGGGGGTTGGAGCAGTACTTC.

The chain combines TRBV19 with TRBJ1-6; D gene unclear. The germline V gene encodes CDR1 LNHDA and CDR2 SQIVND (reference sequence). Between the trimmed V and J ends, which lost 3 bases and 1 base, there was a span of 4 bases. CDR3 size: 14 residues. The CDR3: CASSMLSYNSPLHF. DNA for the CDR3: TGTGCCAGTAGTATGTTATCCTATAATTCACCCCTCCACTTT.